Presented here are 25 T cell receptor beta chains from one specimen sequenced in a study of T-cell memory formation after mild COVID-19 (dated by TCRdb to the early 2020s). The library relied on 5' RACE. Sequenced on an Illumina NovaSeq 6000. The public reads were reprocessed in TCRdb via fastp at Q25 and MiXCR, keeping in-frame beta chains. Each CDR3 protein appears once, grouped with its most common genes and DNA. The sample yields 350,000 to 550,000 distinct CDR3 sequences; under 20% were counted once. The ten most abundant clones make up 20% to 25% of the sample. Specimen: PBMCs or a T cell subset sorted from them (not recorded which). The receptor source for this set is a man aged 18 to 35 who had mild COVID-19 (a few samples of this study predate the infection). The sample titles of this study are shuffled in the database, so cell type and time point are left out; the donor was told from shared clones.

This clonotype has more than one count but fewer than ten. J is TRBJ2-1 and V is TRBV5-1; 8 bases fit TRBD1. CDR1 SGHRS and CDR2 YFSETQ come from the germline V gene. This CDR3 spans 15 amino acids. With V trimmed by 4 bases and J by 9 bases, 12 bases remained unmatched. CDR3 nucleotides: TGCGCCAGCAGCCCCCGGACAGGGACTTTGGGTGAGCAGTTCTTC. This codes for CASSPRTGTLGEQFF. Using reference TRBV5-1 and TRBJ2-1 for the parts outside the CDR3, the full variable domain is KAGVTQTPRYLIKTRGQQVTLSCSPISGHRSVSWYQQTPGQGLQFLFEYFSETQRNKGNFPGRFSGRQFSNSRSEMNVSTLELGDSALYLCASSPRTGTLGEQFFGPGTRLTVL.

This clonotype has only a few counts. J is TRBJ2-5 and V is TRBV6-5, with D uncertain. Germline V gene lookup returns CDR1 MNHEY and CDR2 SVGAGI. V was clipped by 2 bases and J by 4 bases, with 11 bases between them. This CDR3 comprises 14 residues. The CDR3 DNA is TGTGCCAGCAGTTACCGAGGATCAGGAGAGACCCAGTACTTC. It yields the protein CASSYRGSGETQYF.

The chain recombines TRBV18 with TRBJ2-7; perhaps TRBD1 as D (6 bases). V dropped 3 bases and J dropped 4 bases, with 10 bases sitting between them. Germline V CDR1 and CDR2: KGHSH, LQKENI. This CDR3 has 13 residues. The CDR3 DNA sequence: TGTGCCAGCTCACCGTGGACAGATTACGAGCAGTACTTC. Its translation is CASSPWTDYEQYF.

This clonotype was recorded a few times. DNA of the CDR3: TGTGCCAGCACTCGAACCGGTGGTGCCCAGCATTTT. This codes for CASTRTGGAQHF. The rearrangement links TRBV6-2 or TRBV6-3 to TRBJ1-5; no clear D. The CDR3 loop spans 12 amino acids. CDR1 is MNHEY and CDR2 is SVGEGT in the germline V gene. Trimming stripped 7 bases from V and 11 bases from J, with 15 bases between.

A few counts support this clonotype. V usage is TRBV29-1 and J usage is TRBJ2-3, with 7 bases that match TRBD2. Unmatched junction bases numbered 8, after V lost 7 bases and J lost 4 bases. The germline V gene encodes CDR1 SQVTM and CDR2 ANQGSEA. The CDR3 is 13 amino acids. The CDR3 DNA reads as TGCAGCGCTTTCGGCCGGGGGGCAGATACGCAGTATTTT. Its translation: CSAFGRGADTQYF.

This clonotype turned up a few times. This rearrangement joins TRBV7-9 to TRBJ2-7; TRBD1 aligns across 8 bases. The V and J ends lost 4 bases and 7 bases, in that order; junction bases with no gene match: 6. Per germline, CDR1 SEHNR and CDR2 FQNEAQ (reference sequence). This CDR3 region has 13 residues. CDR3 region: CASSWGQDGEQYV. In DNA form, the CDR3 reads TGTGCCAGCAGCTGGGGACAGGACGGGGAGCAGTACGTC.

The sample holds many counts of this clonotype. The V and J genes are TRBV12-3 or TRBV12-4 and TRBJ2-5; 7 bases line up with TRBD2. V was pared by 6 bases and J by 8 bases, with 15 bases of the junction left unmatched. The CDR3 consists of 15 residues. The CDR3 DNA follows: TGTGCCAGCAGCCCCGGGAGCGGGGCCATAGGAACCCAGTACTTC. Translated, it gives CASSPGSGAIGTQYF.

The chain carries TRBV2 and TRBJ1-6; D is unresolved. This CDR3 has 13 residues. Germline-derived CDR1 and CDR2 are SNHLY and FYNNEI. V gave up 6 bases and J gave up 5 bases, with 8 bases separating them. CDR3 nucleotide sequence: TGTGCCAGCAGGAGAAGCAATAATTCACCCCTCCACTTT. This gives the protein CASRRSNNSPLHF.

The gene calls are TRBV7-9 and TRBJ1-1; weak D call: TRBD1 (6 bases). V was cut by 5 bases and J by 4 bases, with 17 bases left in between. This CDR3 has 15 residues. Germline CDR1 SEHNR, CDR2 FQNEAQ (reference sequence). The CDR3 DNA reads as TGTGCCAGCAGCCTTGGTTGGCAGGGGTCCACTGAAGCTTTCTTT. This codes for CASSLGWQGSTEAFF. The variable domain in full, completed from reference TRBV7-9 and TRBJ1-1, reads DTGVSQNPRHKITKRGQNVTFRCDPISEHNRLYWYRQTLGQGPEFLTYFQNEAQLEKSRLLSDRFSAERPKGSFSTLEIQRTEQGDSAMYLCASSLGWQGSTEAFFGQGTRLTVV.

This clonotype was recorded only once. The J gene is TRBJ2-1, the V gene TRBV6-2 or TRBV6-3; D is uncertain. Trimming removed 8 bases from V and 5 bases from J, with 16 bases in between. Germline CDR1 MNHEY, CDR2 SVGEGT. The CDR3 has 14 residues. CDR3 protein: CASVVGGQDNEQFF. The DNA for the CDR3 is TGTGCCAGCGTAGTGGGCGGTCAAGACAATGAGCAGTTCTTC.

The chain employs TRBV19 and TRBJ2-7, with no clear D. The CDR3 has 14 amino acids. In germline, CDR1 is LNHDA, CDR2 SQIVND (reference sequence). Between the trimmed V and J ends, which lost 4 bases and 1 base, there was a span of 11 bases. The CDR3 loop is CASSSSAQSYEQYF. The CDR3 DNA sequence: TGTGCCAGTAGTAGCTCGGCCCAGTCCTACGAGCAGTACTTC.

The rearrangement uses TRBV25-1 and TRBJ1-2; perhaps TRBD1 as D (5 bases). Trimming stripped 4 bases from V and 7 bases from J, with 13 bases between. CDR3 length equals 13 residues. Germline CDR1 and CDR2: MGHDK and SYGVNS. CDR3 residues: CASSAGSRGGYTF. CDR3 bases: TGTGCCAGCAGTGCAGGGAGTAGGGGTGGCTACACCTTC.

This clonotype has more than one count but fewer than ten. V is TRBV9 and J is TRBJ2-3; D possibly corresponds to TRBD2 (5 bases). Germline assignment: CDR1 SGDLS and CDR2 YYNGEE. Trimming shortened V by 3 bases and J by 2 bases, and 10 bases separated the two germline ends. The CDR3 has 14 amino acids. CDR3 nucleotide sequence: TGTGCCAGCAGCGGGACTCTTTACACAGATACGCAGTATTTT. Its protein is CASSGTLYTDTQYF.

The CDR3 spells CASGPNTGELFF. Here the CDR3 DNA reads TGTGCTAGTGGCCCAAACACCGGGGAGCTGTTTTTT. The chain joins TRBV12-5 to TRBJ2-2; no clear D gene. Germline CDR1 and CDR2: LGHNT and FRNRAP. The CDR3 is 12 amino acids. Trimming pared 6 bases from V and 2 bases from J, leaving 4 bases between.

This CDR3 is CASGTDGGRRFTRGNTIYF. In DNA form, the CDR3 reads TGTGCCAGCGGGACTGACGGGGGCCGCCGATTTACGAGAGGAAACACCATATATTTT. J is TRBJ1-3 and V is TRBV6-2 or TRBV6-3; D may be TRBD1 (6 bases). Trimming left V 8 bases short and J 4 bases short, with 30 bases between. CDR3 length: 19 amino acids. CDR1 is MNHEY and CDR2 is SVGEGT in the germline V gene.

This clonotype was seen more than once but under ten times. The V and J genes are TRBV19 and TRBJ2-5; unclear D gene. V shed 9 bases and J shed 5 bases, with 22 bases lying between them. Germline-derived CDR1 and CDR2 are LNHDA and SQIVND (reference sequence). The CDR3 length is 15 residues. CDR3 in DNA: TGTGCCAGCTCGTCAACTTCCGGGCCATGGGAGACCCAGTACTTC. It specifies CASSSTSGPWETQYF.

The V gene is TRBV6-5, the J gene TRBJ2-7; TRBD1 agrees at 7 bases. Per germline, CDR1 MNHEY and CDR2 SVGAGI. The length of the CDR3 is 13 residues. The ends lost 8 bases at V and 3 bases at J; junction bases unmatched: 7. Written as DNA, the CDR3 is TGTGCCAGCCGATACTACAGGGGCTACGAGCAGTACTTC. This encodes CASRYYRGYEQYF.

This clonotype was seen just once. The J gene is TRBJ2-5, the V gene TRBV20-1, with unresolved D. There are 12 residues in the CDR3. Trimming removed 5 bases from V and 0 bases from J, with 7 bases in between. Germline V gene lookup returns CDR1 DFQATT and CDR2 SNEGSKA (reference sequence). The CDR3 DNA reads TGCAGTGCTCGACTGTACCAAGAGACCCAGTACTTC. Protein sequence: CSARLYQETQYF.

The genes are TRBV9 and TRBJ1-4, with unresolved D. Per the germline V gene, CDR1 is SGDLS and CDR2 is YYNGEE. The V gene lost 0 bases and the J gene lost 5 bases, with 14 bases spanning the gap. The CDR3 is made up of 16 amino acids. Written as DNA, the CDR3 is TGTGCCAGCAGCGTAGCCTGCATGGACGGCAATGAAAAACTGTTTTTT. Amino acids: CASSVACMDGNEKLFF.

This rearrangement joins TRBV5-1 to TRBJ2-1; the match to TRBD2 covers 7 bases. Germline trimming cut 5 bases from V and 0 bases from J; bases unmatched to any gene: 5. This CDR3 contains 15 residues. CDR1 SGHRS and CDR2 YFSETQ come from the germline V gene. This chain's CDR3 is CASRTGGISYNEQFF. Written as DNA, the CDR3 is TGCGCCAGCAGAACCGGGGGGATCTCCTACAATGAGCAGTTCTTC.

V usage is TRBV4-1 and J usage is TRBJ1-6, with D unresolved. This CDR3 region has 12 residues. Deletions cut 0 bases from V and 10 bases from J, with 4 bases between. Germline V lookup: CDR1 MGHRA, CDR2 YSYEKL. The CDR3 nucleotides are TGCGCCAGCAGCCAAGATAGGTCACCCCTCCACTTT. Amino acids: CASSQDRSPLHF.

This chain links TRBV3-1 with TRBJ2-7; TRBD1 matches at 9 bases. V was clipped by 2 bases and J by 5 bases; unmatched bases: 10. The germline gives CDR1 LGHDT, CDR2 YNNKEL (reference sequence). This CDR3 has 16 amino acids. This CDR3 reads CASSQPGQGFFHEQYF. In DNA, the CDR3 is TGTGCCAGCAGCCAACCGGGACAGGGTTTTTTCCACGAGCAGTACTTC.

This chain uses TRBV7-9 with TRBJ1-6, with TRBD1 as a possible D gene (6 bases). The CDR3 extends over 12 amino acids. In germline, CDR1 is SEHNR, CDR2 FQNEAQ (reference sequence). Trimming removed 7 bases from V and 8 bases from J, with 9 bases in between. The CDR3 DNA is TGTGCCAGCAATGGACAGTATTCACCCCTCCACTTT. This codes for CASNGQYSPLHF.

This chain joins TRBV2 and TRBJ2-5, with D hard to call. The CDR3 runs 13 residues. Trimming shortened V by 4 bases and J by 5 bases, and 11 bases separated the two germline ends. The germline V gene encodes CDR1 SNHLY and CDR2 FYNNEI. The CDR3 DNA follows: TGTGCCAGCAGTGCCAGCGTTGAGGAGACCCAGTACTTC. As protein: CASSASVEETQYF.

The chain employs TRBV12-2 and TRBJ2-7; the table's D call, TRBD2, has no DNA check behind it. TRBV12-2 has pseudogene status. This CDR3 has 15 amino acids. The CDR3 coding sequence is TGTGCAAGTCGCTTAAGTCCCTTGGCGACCTACGAGCAGTACGTC. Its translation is CASRLSPLATYEQYV.